These 11 T cell receptor beta chains were all obtained from the same sample, sequenced in a study of graft-versus-host responses after intestinal transplantation. Sequenced by immunoSEQ multiplex PCR; TCRdb stores in-frame clones only, minus some. Of about 90,000 clones listed, 80% to 95% were seen once; the top ten hold roughly 0.31%. No cognate antigen is known for these TCRs. Sequenced material: unstimulated CD4+ T cells sorted from spleen or lymph node cells, taken before intestinal transplant. The receptors were sampled from a human donor who received an intestinal transplant.

The genes are TRBV2 and TRBJ1-4; a weak D match, TRBD1 (5 bases). This CDR3 spans 13 amino acids. V lost 6 bases, J lost 5 bases, and 10 bases lay in between. Germline V gene lookup returns CDR1 SNHLY and CDR2 FYNNEI. This CDR3 is CASSIRGNEKLFF. The CDR3, as DNA: TGTGCCAGCAGCATTCGGGGGAATGAAAAACTGTTTTTT.

This chain connects TRBV5-1 to TRBJ1-2, with TRBD1 identical over 10 bases. Germline V gene data show CDR1 as SGHRS and CDR2 as YFSETQ. This CDR3 comprises 13 residues. V was clipped by 4 bases and J by 8 bases; unmatched bases: 5. The CDR3 region is CASSRDRGPGYTF. The CDR3 DNA follows: TGCGCCAGCAGCCGCGACAGGGGGCCCGGCTACACCTTC.

The chain couples TRBV30 to TRBJ1-5; D is unresolved. Trimming removed 7 bases from V and 2 bases from J, with 9 bases in between. Germline CDR1 reads GTSNPN; CDR2 reads SVGIG (reference sequence). This CDR3 comprises 12 residues. The CDR3 protein is CAFQRGNQPQHF. The CDR3 DNA is TGTGCCTTTCAACGCGGCAATCAGCCCCAGCATTTT. Using reference TRBV30 and TRBJ1-5 for the parts outside the CDR3, the full variable domain is SQTIHQWPATLVQPVGSPLSLECTVEGTSNPNLYWYRQAAGRGLQLLFYSVGIGQISSEVPQNLSASRPQDRQFILSSKKLLLSDSGFYLCAFQRGNQPQHFGDGTRLSIL.

The chain uses TRBV7-2 and TRBJ2-7, with 16 bases identical to TRBD2. J gave up 2 bases and V 5 bases, and 3 bases lay outside the gene matches. This CDR3 is built from 16 residues. Germline lookup yields CDR1 SGHTA and CDR2 FQGNSA. CDR3 coding DNA: TGTGCCAGCAGCGGGGGACTAGCGGGAGGGCCCTACGAGCAGTACTTC. This sequence encodes CASSGGLAGGPYEQYF.

The table lists this clone with a count of one. The genes are TRBV5-4 and TRBJ1-2, with D unclear. V dropped 3 bases and J dropped 3 bases, with 15 bases sitting between them. This CDR3 contains 15 residues. Germline V gene lookup returns CDR1 SGHNT and CDR2 YYREEE (reference sequence). The CDR3, as DNA: TGTGCCAGCAGCTCTCCAGTGGGCAGACACTATGGCTACACCTTC. Translation: CASSSPVGRHYGYTF.

The gene calls are TRBV2 and TRBJ2-7; D uncertain. Trimming removed 4 bases from V and 7 bases from J, with 5 bases in between. This CDR3 is built from 10 residues. From germline, CDR1 is SNHLY and CDR2 FYNNEI. The chain's CDR3 is CASSVGEQYF. CDR3 coding DNA: TGTGCCAGCAGTGTGGGGGAGCAGTACTTC.

The chain carries TRBV4-2 and TRBJ2-7; possibly TRBD1 for D (6 bases). Germline-derived CDR1 and CDR2 are LGHNA and YNFKEQ. Trimming took 0 bases from V and 4 from J, leaving 10 bases between them. The CDR3 is 14 amino acids. The CDR3 bases are TGTGCCAGCAGCCAAGATCCGGGACAATACGAGCAGTACTTC. It encodes CASSQDPGQYEQYF.

As DNA, the CDR3 is TGCGCCAGCAGTCCGGACTTGAAGTCCTACAATGAGCAGTTCTTC. It is translated as CASSPDLKSYNEQFF. This chain connects TRBV10-2 to TRBJ2-1, with TRBD2 as a possible D gene (5 bases). The CDR3 consists of 15 residues. In germline, CDR1 is WSHSY, CDR2 SAAADI. Trimming shortened V by 5 bases and J by 1 base, and 12 bases separated the two germline ends.

The CDR3, as DNA: TGTGCCAGCAGCCAAGAGACGGGCCATCCCTACGAGCAGTACTTC. Translating gives CASSQETGHPYEQYF. The J gene is TRBJ2-7, the V gene TRBV14; unclear D gene. V lost 0 bases and J lost 2, with 11 bases in between. The CDR3 covers 15 residues. Germline V CDR1 and CDR2: SGHDN, FVKESK.

This sequence joins TRBV5-1 and TRBJ1-2, with D possibly being TRBD1 (5 bases). Trimming took off 4 bases at V and 6 bases at J, with 19 bases between the two ends. The CDR3 runs to 15 residues. Germline V CDR1 and CDR2: SGHRS, YFSETQ. The CDR3 here is CASSQPGRRADGYTF. The CDR3 DNA reads as TGCGCCAGCAGCCAACCGGGACGCAGGGCGGATGGCTACACCTTC. Full variable domain (rest looked up from reference TRBV5-1 and TRBJ1-2): KAGVTQTPRYLIKTRGQQVTLSCSPISGHRSVSWYQQTPGQGLQFLFEYFSETQRNKGNFPGRFSGRQFSNSRSEMNVSTLELGDSALYLCASSQPGRRADGYTFGSGTRLTVV.

V is TRBV11-2 and J is TRBJ2-1; no firm D call. Germline CDR1 is SGHAT and CDR2 is FQNNGV. Between the trimmed V and J ends, which lost 5 bases and 6 bases, there was a span of 17 bases. The CDR3 is 15 amino acids. As DNA, the CDR3 is TGTGCCAGCAGCGTATCCCCCGGCGGCGTCAATGAGCAGTTCTTC. Protein product: CASSVSPGGVNEQFF.